The source of this T cell receptor (beta chain) is a study of T-cell memory formation after mild COVID-19 (dated by TCRdb to about 2021). Regarding the study in general: TCR sequence clusters from the two donors were largely donor specific. In two donors, T-cell clones that expanded and contracted after mild COVID-19 were followed by sequencing TCRalpha and TCRbeta repertoires longitudinally. Two young, previously healthy adult volunteers, one female and one male, were included in the cohort. Study-wide findings and limitations: Some responding clones were detected in pre-infection memory, which suggested that pre-existing cross-reactive memory T cells had joined the SARS-CoV-2 response. Clones contracting from day 15 to 85 had balanced CD4/CD8 phenotypes, while a second wave expanding from day 15 to 37 was biased towards CD4+. Only two mild cases were covered by the study, and larger cohorts that include severe cases with pre-infection samples were considered necessary. Contracting CD4+ clones were located mainly in the CM and EM memory subsets, whereas CD8+ clones were found to be enriched in EMRA. SARS-CoV-2 specificity was not confirmed for the second-wave clones peaking on day 37.

The germline V gene (reference sequence) supplies CDR1 SSHAT and CDR2 FNYEAQ. Inclusive of the bounding cysteine and phenylalanine, the CDR3 is 15 residues long. Only CDR3 DNA is held: 45 bases, read in frame from base 1. The instrument was an Illumina NovaSeq 6000. TCRalpha and TCRbeta cDNA libraries were constructed by 5'RACE with constant-segment primers, with sample barcodes and unique molecular identifiers being introduced. Trizol reagent was used to extract RNA from every sample. The libraries were amplified in two PCR steps, and the second step added a second sample barcode and Illumina TruSeq adapters. Libraries were sequenced on an Illumina NovaSeq with 2 x 150 bp paired-end reads. Per the source publication's procedure: Demultiplexing of reads and collapsing into UMI-guided consensus sequences were performed with migec v1.2.7. Using mixcr v2.1.11, UMI consensuses were aligned to TRA and TRB V and J templates and then assembled into clonotypes. Expanded or contracted clonotypes were those called significant by both edgeR and NoisET, with noise models trained on biological replicates. For edgeR calls, a false discovery rate-adjusted p below 0.01 and a log2 fold-change threshold of 1 were applied. As an exploratory analysis of dynamics, max-normalized trajectories of the 1000 most abundant clonotypes were examined with PCA combined with hierarchical clustering. Each responding clone was given a CD4 or CD8 phenotype based on the CD4+ and CD8+ repertoires, which had been sequenced separately. Starting from the raw public reads, TCRdb applied fastp trimming at Q25, assembled clones with MiXCR and retained in-frame beta chains. CDR3 protein sequences are deduplicated, and each keeps its most common genes and DNA. In this record, the V and J calls reflect TCRdb's handling and not the investigators' own analysis. In this sample the table shows about 560,000 distinct CDR3 sequences, about 20% of which occur a single time. In total, the top ten clones hold about 8.4% of the sample.

In its sample, this clonotype was seen a few times. Its antigen is currently not known. The junction departs from the called germline gene at one end, perhaps through a read error. Ficoll-Paque density gradient centrifugation was used to isolate PBMCs. Recombination joined TRBV7-7 with TRBJ2-5, with TRBD2 identical over 13 junction bases. Sequenced: PBMCs or a T cell subset sorted from them (not recorded which). The clonotype comes from an adult woman who had mild COVID-19 (a few samples of this study predate the infection). The sample titles of this study are shuffled in the database, so cell type and time point are left out; the donor was told from shared clones. The CDR3 protein is CASSTGLAGRETQYF. The DNA sequence reads TGTGCTAGCAGCACGGGACTAGCGGGAAGAGAGACCCAGTACTTC.